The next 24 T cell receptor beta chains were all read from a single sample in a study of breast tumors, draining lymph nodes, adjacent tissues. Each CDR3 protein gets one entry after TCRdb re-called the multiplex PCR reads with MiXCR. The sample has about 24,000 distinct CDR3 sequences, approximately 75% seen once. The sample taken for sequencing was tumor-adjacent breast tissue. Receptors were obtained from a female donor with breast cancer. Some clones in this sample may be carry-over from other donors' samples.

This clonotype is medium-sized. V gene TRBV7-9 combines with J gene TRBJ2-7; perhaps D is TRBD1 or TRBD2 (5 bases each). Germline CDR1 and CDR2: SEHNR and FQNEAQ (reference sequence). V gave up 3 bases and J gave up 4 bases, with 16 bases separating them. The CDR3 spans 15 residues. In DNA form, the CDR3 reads TGTGCCAGCAGCTTGCCAGGGTCCGGGGCTTACGAGCAGTACTTC. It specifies CASSLPGSGAYEQYF.

CDR3 loop: CASRRTQLAGAYEQYF. Written as DNA, the CDR3 is TGTGCCAGCAGACGAACCCAACTAGCGGGAGCCTACGAGCAGTACTTC. The V call is TRBV6-1, the J call TRBJ2-7; 11 bases are a match to TRBD2. Germline lookup yields CDR1 MNHNS and CDR2 SASEGT. The CDR3 contains 16 residues. Germline trimming cut 6 bases from V and 2 bases from J; bases unmatched to any gene: 9.

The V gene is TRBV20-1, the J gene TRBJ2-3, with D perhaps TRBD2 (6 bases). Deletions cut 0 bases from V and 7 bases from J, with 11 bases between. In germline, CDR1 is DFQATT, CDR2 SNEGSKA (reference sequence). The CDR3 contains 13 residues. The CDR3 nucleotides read TGCAGTGCTAGAGATCGGGACTTATATACGCAGTATTTT. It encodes CSARDRDLYTQYF.

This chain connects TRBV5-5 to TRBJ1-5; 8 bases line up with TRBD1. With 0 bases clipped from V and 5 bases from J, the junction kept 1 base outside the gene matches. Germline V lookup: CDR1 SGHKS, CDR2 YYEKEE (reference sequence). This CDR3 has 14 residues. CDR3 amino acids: CASSLVQGDQPQHF. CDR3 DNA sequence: TGTGCCAGCAGCTTGGTACAGGGGGATCAGCCCCAGCATTTT.

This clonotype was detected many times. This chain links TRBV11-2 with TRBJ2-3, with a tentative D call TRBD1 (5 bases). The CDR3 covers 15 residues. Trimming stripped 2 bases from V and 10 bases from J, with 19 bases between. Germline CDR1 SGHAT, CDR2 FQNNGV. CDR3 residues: CASSLPSRDPRAQYF. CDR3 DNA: TGTGCCAGCAGCTTACCTTCCAGGGATCCTAGGGCGCAGTATTTT.

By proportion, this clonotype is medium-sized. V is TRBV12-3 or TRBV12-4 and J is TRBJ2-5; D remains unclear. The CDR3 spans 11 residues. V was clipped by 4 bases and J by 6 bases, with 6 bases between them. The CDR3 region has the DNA TGTGCCAGCAGTTCCGGACAGACCCAGTACTTC. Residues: CASSSGQTQYF.

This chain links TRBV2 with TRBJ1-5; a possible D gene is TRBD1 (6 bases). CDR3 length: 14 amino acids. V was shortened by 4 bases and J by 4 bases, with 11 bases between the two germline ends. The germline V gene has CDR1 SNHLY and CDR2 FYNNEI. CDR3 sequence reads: CASSGGHKNQPQHF. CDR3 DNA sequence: TGTGCCAGCAGTGGGGGACACAAGAATCAGCCCCAGCATTTT.

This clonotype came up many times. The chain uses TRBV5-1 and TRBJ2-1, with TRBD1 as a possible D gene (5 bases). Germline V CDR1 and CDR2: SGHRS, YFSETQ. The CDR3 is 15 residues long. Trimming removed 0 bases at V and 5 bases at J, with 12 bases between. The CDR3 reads CASSLGQGVNNEQFF. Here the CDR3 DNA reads TGCGCCAGCAGCTTGGGTCAGGGCGTAAACAATGAGCAGTTCTTC. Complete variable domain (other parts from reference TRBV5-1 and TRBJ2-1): KAGVTQTPRYLIKTRGQQVTLSCSPISGHRSVSWYQQTPGQGLQFLFEYFSETQRNKGNFPGRFSGRQFSNSRSEMNVSTLELGDSALYLCASSLGQGVNNEQFFGPGTRLTVL.

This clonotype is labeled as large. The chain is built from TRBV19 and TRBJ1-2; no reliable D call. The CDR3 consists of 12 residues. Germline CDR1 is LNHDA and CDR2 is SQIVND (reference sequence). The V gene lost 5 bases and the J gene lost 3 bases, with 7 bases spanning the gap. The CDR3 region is CASSQSYYGYTF. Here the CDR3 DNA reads TGTGCCAGTAGTCAATCCTACTATGGCTACACCTTC. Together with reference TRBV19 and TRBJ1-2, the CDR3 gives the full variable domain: DGGITQSPKYLFRKEGQNVTLSCEQNLNHDAMYWYRQDPGQGLRLIYYSQIVNDFQKGDIAEGYSVSREKKESFPLTVTSAQKNPTAFYLCASSQSYYGYTFGSGTRLTVV.

CDR3 sequence: CASSLAGANNEQFF. The CDR3 DNA sequence: TGTGCCAGCAGCTTAGCGGGAGCCAACAATGAGCAGTTCTTC. The chain recombines TRBV11-2 with TRBJ2-1; tentative D call: TRBD2 (6 bases). The CDR3 sequence is 14 residues long. Trimming shortened V by 1 base and J by 5 bases, and 9 bases separated the two germline ends. Germline values: CDR1 SGHAT, CDR2 FQNNGV.

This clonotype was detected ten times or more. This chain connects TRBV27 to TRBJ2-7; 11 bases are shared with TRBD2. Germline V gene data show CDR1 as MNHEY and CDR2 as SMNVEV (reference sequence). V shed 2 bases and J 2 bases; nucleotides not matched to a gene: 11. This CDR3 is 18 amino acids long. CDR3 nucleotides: TGTGCCAGCAGTTTAGGCCCCTCGCTTAGCGGGAGGGCCTACGAGCAGTACTTC. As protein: CASSLGPSLSGRAYEQYF.

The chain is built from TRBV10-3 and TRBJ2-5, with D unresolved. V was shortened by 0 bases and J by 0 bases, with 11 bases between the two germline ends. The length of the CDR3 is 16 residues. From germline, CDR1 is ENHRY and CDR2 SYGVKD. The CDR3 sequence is CAISESKWQNQETQYF. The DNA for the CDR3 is TGTGCCATCAGTGAGTCCAAGTGGCAGAACCAAGAGACCCAGTACTTC.

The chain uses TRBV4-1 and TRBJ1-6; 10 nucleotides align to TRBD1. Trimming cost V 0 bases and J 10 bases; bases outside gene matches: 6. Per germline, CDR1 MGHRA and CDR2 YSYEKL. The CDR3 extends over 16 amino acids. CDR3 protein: CASSQETGGRGSPLHF. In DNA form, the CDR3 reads TGCGCCAGCAGCCAAGAGACAGGGGGCCGGGGGTCACCCCTCCACTTT.

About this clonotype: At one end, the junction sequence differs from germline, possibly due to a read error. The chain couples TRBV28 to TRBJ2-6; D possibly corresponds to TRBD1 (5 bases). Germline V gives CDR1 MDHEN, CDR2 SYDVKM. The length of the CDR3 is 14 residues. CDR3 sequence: CATLQSSGADVLTF. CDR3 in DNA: TGTGCCACCCTCCAGAGCTCTGGGGCCGACGTCCTGACTTTC.

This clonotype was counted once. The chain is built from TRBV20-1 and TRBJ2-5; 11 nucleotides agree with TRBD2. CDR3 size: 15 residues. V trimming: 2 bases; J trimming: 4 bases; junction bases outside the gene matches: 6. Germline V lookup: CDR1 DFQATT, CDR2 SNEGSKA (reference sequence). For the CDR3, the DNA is TGCAGTGCTAGAATACGACTAGCGGGACTAGAGACCCAGTACTTC. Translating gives CSARIRLAGLETQYF.

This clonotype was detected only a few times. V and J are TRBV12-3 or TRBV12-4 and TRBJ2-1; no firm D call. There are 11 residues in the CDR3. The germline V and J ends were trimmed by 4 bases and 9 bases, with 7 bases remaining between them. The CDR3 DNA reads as TGTGCCAGCAGTTCCGGCAGTGAGCAGTTCTTC. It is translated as CASSSGSEQFF.

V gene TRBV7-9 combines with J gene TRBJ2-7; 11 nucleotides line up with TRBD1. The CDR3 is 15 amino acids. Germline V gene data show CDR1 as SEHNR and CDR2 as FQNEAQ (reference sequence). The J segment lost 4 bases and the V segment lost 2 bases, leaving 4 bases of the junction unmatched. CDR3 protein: CASSLKGQGVYEQYF. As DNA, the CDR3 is TGTGCCAGCAGCTTAAAGGGACAGGGGGTATACGAGCAGTACTTC.

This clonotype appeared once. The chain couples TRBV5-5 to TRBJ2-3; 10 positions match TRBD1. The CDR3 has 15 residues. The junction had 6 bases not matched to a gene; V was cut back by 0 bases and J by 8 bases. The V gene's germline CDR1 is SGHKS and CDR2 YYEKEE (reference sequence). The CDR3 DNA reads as TGTGCCAGCAGCTTGGGGACAGGGGGTTCAGGTACGCAGTATTTT. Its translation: CASSLGTGGSGTQYF.

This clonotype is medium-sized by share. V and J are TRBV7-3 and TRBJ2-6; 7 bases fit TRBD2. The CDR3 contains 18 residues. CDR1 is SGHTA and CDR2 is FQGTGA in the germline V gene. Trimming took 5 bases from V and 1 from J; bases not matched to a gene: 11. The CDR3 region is CASSPRGAGASGANVLTF. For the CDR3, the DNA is TGTGCCAGCAGCCCCAGAGGGGCGGGAGCATCTGGGGCCAACGTCCTGACTTTC. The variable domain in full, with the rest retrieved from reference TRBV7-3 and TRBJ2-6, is GAGVSQTPSNKVTEKGKYVELRCDPISGHTALYWYRQSLGQGPEFLIYFQGTGAADDSGLPNDRFFAVRPEGSVSTLKIQRTERGDSAVYLCASSPRGAGASGANVLTFGAGSRLTVL.

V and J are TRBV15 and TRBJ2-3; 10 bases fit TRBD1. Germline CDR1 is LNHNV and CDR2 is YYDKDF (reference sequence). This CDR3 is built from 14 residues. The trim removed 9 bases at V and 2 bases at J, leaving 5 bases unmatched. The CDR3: CATRQGASTDTQYF. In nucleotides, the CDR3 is TGTGCCACACGACAGGGGGCTTCCACAGATACGCAGTATTTT.

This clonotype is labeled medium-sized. The CDR3 DNA reads as TGCAGTGCTAGAGATTACCGGGAGGCCTACAATGAGCAGTTCTTC. Its translation: CSARDYREAYNEQFF. This chain connects TRBV20-1 to TRBJ2-1, with 7 bases that match TRBD2. Looked up from germline, CDR1 is DFQATT and CDR2 is SNEGSKA (reference sequence). Unmatched junction bases numbered 4, after V lost 0 bases and J lost 2 bases. The CDR3 runs to 15 residues.

The CDR3 region has the DNA TGCGCCAGCAGCTGGGGAGGGTTGCGCACAGATACGCAGTATTTT. Its translation: CASSWGGLRTDTQYF. V usage is TRBV5-1 and J usage is TRBJ2-3; 7 nucleotides line up with TRBD2. This CDR3 region has 15 residues. V lost 3 bases and J lost 1; bases outside the gene matches: 5. Germline loops: CDR1 SGHRS, CDR2 YFSETQ.

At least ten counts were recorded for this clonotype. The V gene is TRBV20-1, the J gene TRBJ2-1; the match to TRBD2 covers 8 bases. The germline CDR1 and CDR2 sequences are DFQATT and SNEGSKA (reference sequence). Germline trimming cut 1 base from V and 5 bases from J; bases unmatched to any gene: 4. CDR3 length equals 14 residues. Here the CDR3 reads CSARAGGEHNEQFF. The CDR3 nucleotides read TGCAGTGCTAGAGCCGGGGGGGAACACAATGAGCAGTTCTTC.

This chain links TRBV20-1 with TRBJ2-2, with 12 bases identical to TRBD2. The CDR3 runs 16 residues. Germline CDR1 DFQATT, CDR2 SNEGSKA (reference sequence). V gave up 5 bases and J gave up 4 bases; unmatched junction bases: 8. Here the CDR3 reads CSAEIVTSGSTGELFF. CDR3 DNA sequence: TGCAGTGCTGAAATAGTGACTAGCGGGAGCACCGGGGAGCTGTTTTTT.